These T cell receptor beta chains were read from a single sample in a study of blood T cell repertoires in COVID-19. Measured with immunoSEQ multiplex PCR; TCRdb has only the in-frame clones, and not every one. The table lists 180,000 or so clones, 88% of them singletons. The sample comprised peripheral blood. Source of these receptors: a woman aged 25 to 45 with acute or convalescent COVID-19. Both conserved end residues are part of each CDR3. The order of the fields is D gene, V gene, J gene, CDR3 DNA, CDR3 protein. The D gene is left open where the match is weak.

>NA|TRBV19|TRBJ2-5
TGTGCCAGTAGTATGTCCGTTCAAGAGACCCAGTACTTC
CASSMSVQETQYF
>TRBD1|TRBV28|TRBJ1-5
TGTGCCAGCAGTTTATCAGCAGGGGGAAGCAATCAGCCCCAGCATTTT
CASSLSAGGSNQPQHF
>NA|TRBV5-3|TRBJ1-6
TGTGCCAGGAACCCCAGGGGACGGAGGAATTCACCCCTCCACTTT
CARNPRGRRNSPLHF
>TRBD1|TRBV11-2|TRBJ1-5
TGTGCCAGCAGCTTAGGGACAGGGCCCTCCCATCAGCATTTT
CASSLGTGPSHQHF
>TRBD2|TRBV28|TRBJ2-1
TGTGCCAGCAGTACTAGCGGGAGTTTCTATGAGCAGTTCTTC
CASSTSGSFYEQFF
>NA|TRBV5-4|TRBJ2-7
TGTGCCAGCAGCTTGAATACCTACGAGCAGTACTTC
CASSLNTYEQYF
>NA|TRBV5-5|TRBJ2-4
TGTGCCAGCAGCTTGGTGTTCGGCGCGGCGGGATACATTCAGTACTTC
CASSLVFGAAGYIQYF
>NA|TRBV28|TRBJ1-3
TGTGCCAGCAGTTTACTGAGTAGCTCTGGAAACACCATATATTTT
CASSLLSSSGNTIYF
>NA|TRBV19|TRBJ2-7
TGTGCCAGTAGTAAAAGGGGTTACTACGAGCAGTACTTC
CASSKRGYYEQYF
>TRBD1|TRBV18|TRBJ2-7
TGTGCCAGCTCACGGGACAGGAACTACGAGCAGTACTTC
CASSRDRNYEQYF
>NA|TRBV5-1|TRBJ2-7
TGCGCCAGCGGCGGCGGGTCCTCACACGAGCAGTACTTC
CASGGGSSHEQYF
>NA|TRBV18|TRBJ1-4
TGTGCCAGCTCACCCGTCGCAACTAATGAAAAACTGTTTTTT
CASSPVATNEKLFF
>NA|TRBV12-3/TRBV12-4|TRBJ2-5
TGTGCCAGCAGTTTAGCTAGGCAGGGGACCCAGTACTTC
CASSLARQGTQYF
>TRBD1|TRBV2|TRBJ1-2
TGTGCCAGCCCGAAGTGGAGGGGACAGCCTAACTATGGCTACACCTTC
CASPKWRGQPNYGYTF
>NA|TRBV6-1|TRBJ1-1
TGTGCCAGCAGAATCCGGACAGCCCTGAACACTGAAGCTTTCTTT
CASRIRTALNTEAFF
>NA|TRBV5-1|TRBJ1-1
TGCGCCAGTGGAGACGGAAGAGACACTGAAGCTTTCTTT
CASGDGRDTEAFF
>TRBD1|TRBV18|TRBJ2-6
TGTGCCAGCTCAAGTGACAGGGCCGGGGCCAACGTCCTGACTTTC
CASSSDRAGANVLTF
>NA|TRBV28|TRBJ1-2
TGTGCCAGCAGGTCCGGAGGGTATGGCTACACCTTC
CASRSGGYGYTF